This TCR beta chain was sequenced in a study of identical twins. V gave up 2 bases and J gave up 5 bases; unmatched junction bases: 8. The CDR3 length is 15 residues. Germline-derived CDR1 and CDR2 are MNHNS and SASEGT. One entry per CDR3 protein, called by TCRdb with MiXCR from the 5' RACE reads. Of 1.5 million to 2 million distinct CDR3 sequences in the sample, around 29% were seen once. Material: cord blood. The chain is built from TRBV6-1 and TRBJ2-5; 7 nucleotides agree with TRBD1. The source of this sequence is a newborn girl in good health. CDR3 in amino acids: CASSEMRQGLETQYF. The CDR3 DNA is TGTGCCAGCAGTGAAATGAGACAGGGCTTGGAGACCCAGTACTTC.